This is a list of T cell receptor beta chains from one sample in a study of beta chain features in type 1 diabetes. Produced via immunoSEQ multiplex PCR; TCRdb's table is partial and in-frame only. The sample lists 150,000 to 190,000 clones; about 9.3% were seen once. The sequencing input was central memory CD4+ T cells from blood. The receptors stem from a man aged 30 to 45 with type 1 diabetes. CDR3s include the opening cysteine and the closing phenylalanine or tryptophan. D genes are given only for firm matches. Clone size appears in some rows only: once, few, many, or a class for an expanded clone.

>TRBJ2-5|TRBD1|TRBV29-1|13|.
CSVVQGAGETQYF
TGCAGCGTTGTTCAGGGGGCGGGGGAGACCCAGTACTTC
>TRBJ2-7|TRBD1|TRBV11-2|15|.
CASRPPGQGRVEQYF
TGTGCCAGCAGGCCACCGGGACAGGGAAGGGTGGAGCAGTACTTC
>TRBJ2-1|TRBD2|TRBV15|15|.
CATSTPIPGLISQFF
TGTGCCACCAGCACCCCAATACCGGGACTAATAAGCCAGTTCTTC
>TRBJ2-7|.|TRBV7-8|13|few
CASSSSPVYEQYF
TGTGCCAGCAGCTCCTCCCCGGTCTACGAGCAGTACTTC
>TRBJ2-5|TRBD2|TRBV7-3|14|few
CASSLGTSGETQYF
TGTGCCAGCAGCTTAGGGACTAGCGGAGAGACCCAGTACTTC
>TRBJ2-7|.|TRBV28|14|few
CASSPGGTGYEQYF
TGTGCCAGCAGTCCCGGAGGGACGGGCTACGAGCAGTACTTC
>TRBJ2-7|.|TRBV7-9|15|once
CASSSYTGVRYEQYF
TGTGCCAGCAGCTCATATACAGGAGTCCGCTACGAGCAGTACTTC
>TRBJ2-7|.|TRBV7-2|15|.
CASSLDPGSTYEQYF
TGTGCCAGCAGCTTAGACCCCGGGAGTACGTACGAGCAGTACTTC
>TRBJ2-3|TRBD1|TRBV2|14|.
CASRWEGGPDTQYF
TGTGCCAGCCGCTGGGAAGGGGGCCCAGATACGCAGTATTTT
>TRBJ1-2|TRBD1|TRBV18|18|few
CASSRTGTGEEGPYGYTF
TGTGCCAGCTCGCGTACCGGGACAGGTGAAGAGGGACCGTATGGCTACACCTTC
>TRBJ2-1|TRBD2|TRBV5-1|15|few
CASSLAGESAHEQFF
TGCGCCAGCAGCTTAGCGGGAGAATCGGCTCATGAGCAGTTCTTC
>TRBJ1-1|TRBD1|TRBV11-2|14|.
CASSRQGVGTEAFF
TGTGCCAGCAGCCGACAGGGGGTAGGAACTGAAGCTTTCTTT
>TRBJ2-1|TRBD2|TRBV7-3|15|few
CASSLGTSGENEQFF
TGTGCCAGCAGCTTGGGGACTAGCGGTGAGAATGAGCAGTTCTTC
>TRBJ2-2|.|TRBV7-8|14|few
CASSLLSLTGELFF
TGTGCCAGCAGCTTGTTAAGCCTCACCGGGGAGCTGTTTTTT